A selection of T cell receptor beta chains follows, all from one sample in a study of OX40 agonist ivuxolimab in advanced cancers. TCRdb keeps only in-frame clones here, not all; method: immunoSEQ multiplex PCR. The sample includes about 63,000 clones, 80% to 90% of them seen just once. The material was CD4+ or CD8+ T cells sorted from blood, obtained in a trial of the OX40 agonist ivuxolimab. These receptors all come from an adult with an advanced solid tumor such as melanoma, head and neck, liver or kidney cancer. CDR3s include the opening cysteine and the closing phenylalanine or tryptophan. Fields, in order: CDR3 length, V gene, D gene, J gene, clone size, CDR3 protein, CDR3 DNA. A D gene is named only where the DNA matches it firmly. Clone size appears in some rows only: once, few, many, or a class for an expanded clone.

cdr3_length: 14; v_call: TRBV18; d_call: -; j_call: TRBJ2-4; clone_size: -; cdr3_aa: CASSPPRTENIQYF; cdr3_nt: TGTGCCAGCTCACCTCCCCGGACAGAAAACATTCAGTACTTC
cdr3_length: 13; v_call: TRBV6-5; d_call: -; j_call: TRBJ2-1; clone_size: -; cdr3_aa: CAGGSRSYNEQFF; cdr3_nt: TGTGCCGGGGGGAGCAGGTCCTACAATGAGCAGTTCTTC
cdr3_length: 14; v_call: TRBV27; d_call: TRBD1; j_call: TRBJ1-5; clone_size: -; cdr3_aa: CASSLQGGDQPQHF; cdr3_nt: TGTGCCAGCAGTTTGCAGGGGGGGGATCAGCCCCAGCATTTT
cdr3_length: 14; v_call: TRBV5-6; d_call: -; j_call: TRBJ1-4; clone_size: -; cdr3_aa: CASSLVARGEKLFF; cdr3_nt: TGTGCCAGCAGCTTGGTGGCGCGAGGTGAAAAACTGTTTTTT
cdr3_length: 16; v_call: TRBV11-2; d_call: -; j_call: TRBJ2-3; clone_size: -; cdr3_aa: CASSSQRDLGADTQYF; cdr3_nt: TGTGCCAGCAGCTCCCAACGGGATCTTGGGGCAGATACGCAGTATTTT
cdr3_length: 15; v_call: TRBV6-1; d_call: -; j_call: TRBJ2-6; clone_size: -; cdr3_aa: CASKGSRAGANVLTF; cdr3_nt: TGTGCCAGCAAGGGTTCCAGAGCCGGGGCCAACGTCCTGACTTTC
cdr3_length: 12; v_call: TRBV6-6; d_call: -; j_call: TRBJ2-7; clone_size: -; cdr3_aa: CASRQGGYEQYF; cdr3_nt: TGTGCCAGCAGACAGGGGGGGTACGAGCAGTACTTC
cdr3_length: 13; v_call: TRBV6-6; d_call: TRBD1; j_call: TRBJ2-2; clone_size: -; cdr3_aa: CASNSGGPGELFF; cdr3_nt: TGTGCCAGCAATTCAGGGGGTCCCGGGGAGCTGTTTTTT
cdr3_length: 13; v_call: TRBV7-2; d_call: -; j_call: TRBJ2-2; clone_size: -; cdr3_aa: CASSPMRTGELFF; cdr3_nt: TGTGCCAGCAGCCCAATGAGGACCGGGGAGCTGTTTTTT
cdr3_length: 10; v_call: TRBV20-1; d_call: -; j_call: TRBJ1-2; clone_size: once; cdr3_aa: CSARMPGYTF; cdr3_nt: TGCAGTGCTAGAATGCCGGGCTACACCTTC
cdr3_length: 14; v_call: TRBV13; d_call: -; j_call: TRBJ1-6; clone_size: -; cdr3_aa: CASSLDSPNSPLHF; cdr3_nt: TGTGCCAGCAGCTTAGACAGCCCCAATTCACCCCTCCACTTT
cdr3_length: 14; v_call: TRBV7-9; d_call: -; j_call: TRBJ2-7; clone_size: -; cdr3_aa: CASSFTGSSYEQYF; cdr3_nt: TGTGCCAGCAGCTTCACAGGGAGCTCCTACGAGCAGTACTTC
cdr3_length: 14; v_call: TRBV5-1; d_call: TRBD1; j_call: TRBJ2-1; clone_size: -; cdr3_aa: CASSRGTGNNEQFF; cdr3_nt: TGCGCCAGCAGCCGGGGGACAGGTAACAATGAGCAGTTCTTC
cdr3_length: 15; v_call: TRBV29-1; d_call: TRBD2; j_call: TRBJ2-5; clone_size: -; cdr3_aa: CSVELTSGLGETQYF; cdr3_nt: TGCAGCGTTGAGCTGACTAGCGGACTAGGGGAGACCCAGTACTTC
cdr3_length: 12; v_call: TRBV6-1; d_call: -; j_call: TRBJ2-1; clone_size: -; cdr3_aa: CASTSDYNEQFF; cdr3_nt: TGTGCCAGCACCAGTGACTACAATGAGCAGTTCTTC
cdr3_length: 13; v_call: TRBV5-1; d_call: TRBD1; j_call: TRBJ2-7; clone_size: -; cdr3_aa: CASSPGQVHEQYF; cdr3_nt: TGCGCCAGCAGCCCGGGACAGGTCCACGAGCAGTACTTC
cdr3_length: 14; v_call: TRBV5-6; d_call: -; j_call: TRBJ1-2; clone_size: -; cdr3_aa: CASNPRGANYGYTF; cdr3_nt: TGTGCCAGCAACCCCAGAGGTGCTAACTATGGCTACACCTTC
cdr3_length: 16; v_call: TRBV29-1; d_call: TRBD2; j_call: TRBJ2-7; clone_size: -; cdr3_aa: CSVAGTSGRRLYEQYF; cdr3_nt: TGCAGCGTCGCCGGGACTAGCGGGAGAAGACTCTACGAGCAGTACTTC
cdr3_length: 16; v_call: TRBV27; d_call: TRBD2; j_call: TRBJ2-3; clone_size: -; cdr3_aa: CASKTPIAGSTDTQYF; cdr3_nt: TGTGCCAGCAAAACCCCCATAGCGGGAAGCACAGATACGCAGTATTTT
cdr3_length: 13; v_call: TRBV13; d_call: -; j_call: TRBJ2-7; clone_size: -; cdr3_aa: CASSLHFPYEQYF; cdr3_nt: TGTGCCAGCAGCTTACACTTCCCCTACGAGCAGTACTTC
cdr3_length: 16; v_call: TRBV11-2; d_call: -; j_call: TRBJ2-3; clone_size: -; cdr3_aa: CASSLYGFSSTDTQYF; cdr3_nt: TGTGCCAGCAGCTTGTATGGCTTCTCGAGCACAGATACGCAGTATTTT
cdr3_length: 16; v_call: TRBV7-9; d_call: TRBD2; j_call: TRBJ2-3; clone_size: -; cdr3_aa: CASSPRLAALTDTQYF; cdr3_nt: TGTGCCAGCAGCCCCCGACTAGCGGCCCTCACAGATACGCAGTATTTT
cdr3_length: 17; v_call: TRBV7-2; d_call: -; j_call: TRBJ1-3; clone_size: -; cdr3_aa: CASSLGSWGRSGNTIYF; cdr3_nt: TGTGCCAGCAGCTTAGGGTCGTGGGGGCGCTCTGGAAACACCATATATTTT
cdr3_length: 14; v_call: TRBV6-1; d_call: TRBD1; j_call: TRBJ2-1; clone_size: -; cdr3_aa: CASRPGTGANEQFF; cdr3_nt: TGTGCCAGCAGACCCGGGACAGGGGCCAATGAGCAGTTCTTC
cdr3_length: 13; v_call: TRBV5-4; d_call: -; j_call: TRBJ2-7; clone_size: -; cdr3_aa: CASSRDPEGEQYF; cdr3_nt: TGTGCCAGCAGCCGGGACCCCGAGGGCGAGCAGTACTTC
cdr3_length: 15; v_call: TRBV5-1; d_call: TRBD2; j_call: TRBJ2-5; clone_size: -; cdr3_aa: CASSRGASGRETQYF; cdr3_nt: TGCGCCAGCAGTCGAGGGGCTAGCGGGAGGGAGACCCAGTACTTC
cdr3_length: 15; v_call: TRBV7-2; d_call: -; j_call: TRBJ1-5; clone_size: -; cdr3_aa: CASSLSGFVSQPQHF; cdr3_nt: TGTGCCAGCAGCTTATCAGGGTTTGTGAGTCAGCCCCAGCATTTT
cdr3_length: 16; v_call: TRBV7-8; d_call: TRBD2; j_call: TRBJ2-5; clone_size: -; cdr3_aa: CASLPPLAGVGETQYF; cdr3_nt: TGTGCCAGCTTACCCCCGCTAGCGGGGGTGGGTGAGACCCAGTACTTC
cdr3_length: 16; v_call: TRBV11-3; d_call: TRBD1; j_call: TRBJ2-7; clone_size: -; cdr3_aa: CASSLDGRQGAYEQYF; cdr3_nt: TGTGCCAGCAGCTTAGATGGGAGACAGGGGGCCTACGAGCAGTACTTC
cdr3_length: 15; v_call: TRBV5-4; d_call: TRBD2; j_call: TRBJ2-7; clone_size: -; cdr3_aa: CASSHPSGGAYEQYF; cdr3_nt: TGTGCCAGCAGCCATCCTAGCGGGGGTGCCTACGAGCAGTACTTC
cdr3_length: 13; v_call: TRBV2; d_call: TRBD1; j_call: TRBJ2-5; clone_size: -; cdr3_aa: CASDRGRIETQYF; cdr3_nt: TGTGCCAGCGACAGGGGGCGAATTGAGACCCAGTACTTC
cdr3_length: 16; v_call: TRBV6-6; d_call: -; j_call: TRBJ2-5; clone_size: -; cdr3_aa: CASSTYRSSLGETQYF; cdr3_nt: TGTGCCAGCAGTACGTACCGGTCTTCCCTGGGGGAGACCCAGTACTTC
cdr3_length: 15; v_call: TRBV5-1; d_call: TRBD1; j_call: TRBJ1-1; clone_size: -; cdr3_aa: CASSLKGQSNTEAFF; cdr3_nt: TGCGCCAGCAGCTTGAAGGGACAGTCGAACACTGAAGCTTTCTTT
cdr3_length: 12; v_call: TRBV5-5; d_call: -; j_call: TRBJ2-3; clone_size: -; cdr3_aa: CASSPSSYTQYF; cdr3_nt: TGTGCCAGCAGCCCGTCTAGCTATACGCAGTATTTT
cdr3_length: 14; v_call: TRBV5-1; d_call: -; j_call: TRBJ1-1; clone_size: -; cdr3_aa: CASTAGTLGAEAFF; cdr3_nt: TGCGCCAGCACGGCGGGGACTTTGGGAGCTGAAGCTTTCTTT
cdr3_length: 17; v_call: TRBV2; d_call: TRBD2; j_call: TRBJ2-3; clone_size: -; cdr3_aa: CASSRRGLAGRTDTQYF; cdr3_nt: TGTGCCAGCAGTCGACGGGGACTAGCGGGGCGCACAGATACGCAGTATTTT